Listed below are T cell receptor beta chains from one sample, sequenced in a study of shared clonotypes between healthy human individuals. Clones were read by immunoSEQ multiplex PCR, and TCRdb kept only the in-frame ones, dropping some. The table has around 200,000 clones, approximately 61% seen once. The specimen was memory CD4+ T cells sorted from blood. Source of these receptors: a man aged 25-45 years in good health. The CDR3 runs from the conserved cysteine through the conserved F or W. D genes are given only for firm matches. Size tells how often a clone was seen (once, few, many) or the class of an expanded clone, and some rows leave it out.

size | D | J | V | DNA | CDR3
few | TRBD2 | TRBJ2-3 | TRBV2 | TGTGCCAGCAGTGCGGGACTAGCGGGAAGCACAGATACGCAGTATTTT | CASSAGLAGSTDTQYF
once | TRBD2 | TRBJ2-3 | TRBV5-5 | TGTGCCAGCAGCCTCCTAGCGGGAGGGAGCACAGATACGCAGTATTTT | CASSLLAGGSTDTQYF
. | TRBD1 | TRBJ2-7 | TRBV5-8 | TGTGCCAGCAGCGGAAGGGACAGAAACTACGAGCAGTACTTC | CASSGRDRNYEQYF
once | . | TRBJ2-5 | TRBV2 | TGTGCCAGCAGTGAAGCAGGGGGAGAGACCCAGTACTTC | CASSEAGGETQYF
few | TRBD2 | TRBJ2-3 | TRBV6-4 | TGTGCCAGCAGTGACTCTAGCGGGAGGGCCGATACGCAGTATTTT | CASSDSSGRADTQYF
. | TRBD2 | TRBJ2-2 | TRBV5-1 | TGCGCCAGCAGCTCTGACACCTCCATAGCGGGAGTCCCCGGGGAGCTGTTTTTT | CASSSDTSIAGVPGELFF
. | . | TRBJ2-5 | TRBV11-2 | TGTGCCAGCAGCCTTAGTACTACTAGGGGCGAGACCCAGTACTTC | CASSLSTTRGETQYF
. | TRBD1 | TRBJ2-3 | TRBV27 | TGTGCCAGCAGTTTCTTACAGGGGGTGGCAGATACGCAGTATTTT | CASSFLQGVADTQYF
few | TRBD1 | TRBJ1-2 | TRBV6-1 | TGTGCCAGCAGCCCCGGACAGGGACGCTACACCTTC | CASSPGQGRYTF
few | . | TRBJ1-4 | TRBV27 | TGTGCCAGCAGTTTGGGGCAGGGGTTGGGTGGAAAACTGTTTTTT | CASSLGQGLGGKLFF
. | . | TRBJ2-5 | TRBV7-2 | TGTGCCAGCAGCCCCAGGGTCCAAGAGACCCAGTACTTC | CASSPRVQETQYF
. | . | TRBJ2-7 | TRBV28 | TGTGCCAGCAGTTCCCCCGGGGTAGCGCAACCCTACGAGCAGTACTTC | CASSSPGVAQPYEQYF
. | . | TRBJ2-5 | TRBV9 | TGTGCCAGCAGCGCCGGGGGCTACCAGGAGACCCAGTACTTC | CASSAGGYQETQYF
. | TRBD2 | TRBJ2-1 | TRBV18 | TGTGCCAGCTCAGGGACTAGCGGCGAATACAATGAGCAGTTCTTC | CASSGTSGEYNEQFF
. | . | TRBJ2-5 | TRBV7-8 | TGTGCCAGCAGCTTTCATTCTGAGACCCAGTACTTC | CASSFHSETQYF
. | . | TRBJ2-1 | TRBV19 | TGTGCCAGTAGTCTGGGAAAAAAACGCGATGAGCAGTTCTTC | CASSLGKKRDEQFF
. | TRBD2 | TRBJ2-1 | TRBV7-3 | TGTGCCAGCCTATCCGGGACTAGCGGATCCAATGAGCAGTTCTTC | CASLSGTSGSNEQFF
. | TRBD1 | TRBJ1-2 | TRBV9 | TGTGCCAGCAGCACGCGATGGGGACAGGGGGCTAACTATGGCTACACCTTC | CASSTRWGQGANYGYTF
few | . | TRBJ1-1 | TRBV7-2 | TGTGCCAGCAGCTTGGGACCCGGGAACACTGAAGCTTTCTTT | CASSLGPGNTEAFF
. | . | TRBJ2-2 | TRBV5-4 | TGTGCCAGCAGCTCGGAAGTCGGGAACACCGGGGAGCTGTTTTTT | CASSSEVGNTGELFF
. | TRBD2 | TRBJ2-2 | TRBV2 | TGTGCCAGCAGGGCGGGACTAGCGGACACCGGGGAGCTGTTTTTT | CASRAGLADTGELFF
. | . | TRBJ2-5 | TRBV6-1 | TGTGCCAGCAGCACGGGGCCAATCTTCCAGTACTTC | CASSTGPIFQYF
. | . | TRBJ1-5 | TRBV5-5 | TGTGCCAGCAGCCGGGCCGGCCCTAATCAGCCCCAGCATTTT | CASSRAGPNQPQHF
once | . | TRBJ1-4 | TRBV2 | TGTGCCAGCAGGGTACCTGCAACTAATGAAAAACTGTTTTTT | CASRVPATNEKLFF
. | . | TRBJ1-1 | TRBV2 | TGTGCCAGCAGTGAATCCGGGATCAGCCTCGAAGCTTTCTTT | CASSESGISLEAFF